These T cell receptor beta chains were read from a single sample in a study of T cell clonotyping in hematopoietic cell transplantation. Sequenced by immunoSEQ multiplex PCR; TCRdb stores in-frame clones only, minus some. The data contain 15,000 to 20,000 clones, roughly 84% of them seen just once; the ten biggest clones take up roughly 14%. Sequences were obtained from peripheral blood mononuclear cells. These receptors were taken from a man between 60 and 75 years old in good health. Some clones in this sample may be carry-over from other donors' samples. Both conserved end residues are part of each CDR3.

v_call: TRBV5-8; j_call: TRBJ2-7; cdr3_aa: CASSKRTSGSFNEQYF
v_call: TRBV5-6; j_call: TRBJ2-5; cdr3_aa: CASSLVSLQETQYF
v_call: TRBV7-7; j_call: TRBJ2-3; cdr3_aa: CASSPGLAVDTQYF
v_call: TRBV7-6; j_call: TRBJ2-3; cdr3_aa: CASNPALGGRADTQYF
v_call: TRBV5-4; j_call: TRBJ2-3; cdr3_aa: CASSASGHNPDTQYF
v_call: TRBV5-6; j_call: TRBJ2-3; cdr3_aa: CASSSITHTDTQYF
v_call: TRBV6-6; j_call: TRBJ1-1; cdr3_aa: CASSYGAARRTEAFF
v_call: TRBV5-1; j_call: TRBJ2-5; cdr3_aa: CASSPRGHQETQYF
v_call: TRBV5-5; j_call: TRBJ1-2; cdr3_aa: CASSSLDDYTF
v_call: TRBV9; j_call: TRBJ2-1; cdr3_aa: CASSTGTPNEQFF
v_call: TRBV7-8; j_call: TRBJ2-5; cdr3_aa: CASSRAIRKETQYF
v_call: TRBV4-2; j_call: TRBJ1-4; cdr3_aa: CASSQDRDRPNEKLFF
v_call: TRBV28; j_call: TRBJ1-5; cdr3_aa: CASSLSGRGDQPQHF
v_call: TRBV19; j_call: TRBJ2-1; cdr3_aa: CASSTSYNEQFF
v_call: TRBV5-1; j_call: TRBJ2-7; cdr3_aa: CASSLGAGSLNEQYF
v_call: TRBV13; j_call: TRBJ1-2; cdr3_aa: CASSLGGQLDYGYTF
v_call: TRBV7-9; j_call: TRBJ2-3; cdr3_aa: CASSFAGNTDTQYF
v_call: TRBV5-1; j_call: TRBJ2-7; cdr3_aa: CASSPRWEGGSYEQYF
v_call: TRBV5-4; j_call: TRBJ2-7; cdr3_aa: CASSLGQGVYEQYF
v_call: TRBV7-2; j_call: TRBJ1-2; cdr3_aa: CASSLESSGRNYGYTF